This TCR beta chain is drawn from a study of blood T cells in healthy people across ages. General observations from the study: Naive CD4+ cells and diversity were both higher in long-lived donors than in aged donors. TCR beta diversity per million T cells fell roughly linearly with age.

The use of a sample-barcoded 5' primer and a J-beta primer mix characterized a second PCR of about 7 to 12 cycles. Each CDR3 protein is one row after TCRdb ran MiXCR on the 5' RACE reads. The table includes around 500,000 distinct CDR3 sequences, around half detected once. V lost 0 bases, J lost 4 bases, and 8 bases stayed unmatched. CDR3 size: 16 residues. CDR1 is SGHRS and CDR2 is YFSETQ in the germline V gene. On this clonotype: Its antigen is unknown.

This TCR came from an elderly man in good health. The sequenced sample was blood. The V call is TRBV5-1, the J call TRBJ2-3; TRBD2 agrees at 7 bases. The CDR3 spells CASSLANAGAADTQYF. DNA of the CDR3: TGCGCCAGCAGCTTGGCCAATGCGGGAGCGGCAGATACGCAGTATTTT.